These T cell receptor beta chains were read from a single sample in a study of T cells in Graves' hyperthyroidism and ophthalmopathy. MiXCR, applied by TCRdb to the multiplex PCR reads, yields one record per CDR3 protein. Altogether approximately 400,000 distinct CDR3 sequences are present, approximately 15% being singletons, with the ten largest covering less than 20%. Sequenced sample: blood. These receptors were obtained from a young woman with Graves' ophthalmopathy. CDR3s include the opening cysteine and the closing phenylalanine or tryptophan. A D gene is named only where the DNA matches it firmly. Size tells how often a clone was seen (once, few, many) or the class of an expanded clone, and some rows leave it out.

CDR3 protein,CDR3 DNA,clone size,J gene,V gene,D gene
CSARRLAGGPNTGELFF,TGCAGTGCTAGAAGGCTAGCGGGGGGGCCGAACACCGGGGAGCTGTTTTTT,many,TRBJ2-2,TRBV20-1,TRBD2
CAITTNTGELFF,TGTGCCATCACGACGAACACCGGGGAGCTGTTTTTT,few,TRBJ2-2,TRBV27,-
CATSTATDTQYF,TGTGCCACCAGCACCGCCACAGATACGCAGTATTTT,many,TRBJ2-3,TRBV15,-
CASSFGMSNQPQHF,TGTGCCAGCAGTTTCGGAATGAGCAATCAGCCCCAGCATTTT,few,TRBJ1-5,TRBV25-1,-
CSEGRTSGVYNEQFF,TGCAGTGAAGGACGGACGAGTGGGGTCTACAATGAGCAGTTCTTC,few,TRBJ2-1,TRBV20-1,-
CASSQDGTGELFF,TGCGCCAGCAGCCAAGACGGAACCGGGGAGCTGTTTTTT,many,TRBJ2-2,TRBV4-1,-
CASSGANTGELFF,TGTGCCAGCAGTGGGGCGAACACCGGGGAGCTGTTTTTT,many,TRBJ2-2,TRBV4-1,-
CASSLVRAPLHF,TGTGCCAGCAGTTTAGTTAGGGCACCCCTCCACTTT,many,TRBJ1-6,TRBV28,-
CAWNGRGPRYGYTF,TGTGCCTGGAACGGAAGGGGGCCCAGATATGGCTACACCTTC,many,TRBJ1-2,TRBV30,TRBD1
CSATSPGSGANVLTF,TGCAGCGCTACCTCCCCGGGGTCTGGGGCCAACGTCCTGACTTTC,-,TRBJ2-6,TRBV29-1,-
CASSLPPGFHYNEQFF,TGTGCCAGCAGTTTACCCCCCGGGTTTCACTACAATGAGCAGTTCTTC,many,TRBJ2-1,TRBV28,-
CASSQLTPKIGEKLFF,TGTGCCAGCAGTCAACTGACCCCCAAGATTGGTGAAAAACTGTTTTTT,-,TRBJ1-4,TRBV28,-
CASNERRPGTPTEAFF,TGCGCCAGCAACGAGAGGAGGCCCGGGACACCCACTGAAGCTTTCTTT,many,TRBJ1-1,TRBV5-1,-
CASSSGLAGGETQYF,TGCGCCAGCAGCTCGGGACTAGCGGGGGGGGAGACCCAGTACTTC,-,TRBJ2-5,TRBV5-1,TRBD2
CASSLGTMNTEAFF,TGTGCCAGCAGCTTAGGGACGATGAACACTGAAGCTTTCTTT,many,TRBJ1-1,TRBV7-9,-
CASSLDGTTNTQYF,TGCGCCAGCAGCTTGGACGGGACGACGAATACGCAGTATTTT,-,TRBJ2-3,TRBV5-1,-
CASSQDRDQGGYTF,TGTGCCAGCAGCCAAGATCGAGACCAGGGCGGCTACACCTTC,many,TRBJ1-2,TRBV3-1,-
CASSQEVQGHQPQHF,TGCGCCAGCAGCCAAGAGGTCCAGGGGCATCAGCCCCAGCATTTT,few,TRBJ1-5,TRBV4-1,-
CASSQSAGYQETQYF,TGTGCCAGCAGCCAATCGGCAGGGTACCAAGAGACCCAGTACTTC,many,TRBJ2-5,TRBV3-1,-
CASSLERGRQFF,TGTGCCAGCAGCTTAGAGCGGGGTCGGCAGTTCTTC,many,TRBJ2-1,TRBV7-8,TRBD2
CSARDFAGTSGGLRQFF,TGCAGTGCTAGAGATTTCGCCGGGACTAGCGGGGGGTTGAGGCAGTTCTTC,few,TRBJ2-1,TRBV20-1,TRBD2
CASSLSRQVGGITNEKLFF,TGTGCCAGCAGTCTCAGCCGACAGGTCGGAGGTATAACTAATGAAAAACTGTTTTTT,many,TRBJ1-4,TRBV2,-
CASSLRQGGNQPQHF,TGTGCCAGCAGCTTAAGACAGGGTGGCAATCAGCCCCAGCATTTT,many,TRBJ1-5,TRBV5-6,TRBD1
CSARRLQDNEKLFF,TGCAGTGCGAGAAGGTTGCAAGATAATGAAAAACTGTTTTTT,many,TRBJ1-4,TRBV20-1,-